These 23 T cell receptor beta chains were all obtained from the same sample, sequenced in a study of cytomegalovirus exposure and HLA in healthy donors. Using immunoSEQ multiplex PCR, the repertoire was profiled, and TCRdb retains in-frame clones only, with some absent. Of 150,000 to 200,000 clones listed, 86% are singletons. Sequenced material: PBMCs. These receptors all stem from a man aged 25-45 years in good health and CMV-seropositive.

The chain has TRBV19 and TRBJ1-1; D remains ambiguous. The CDR3 loop spans 13 amino acids. Trimming took 5 bases from V and 1 from J, leaving 8 bases between them. Germline V gives CDR1 LNHDA, CDR2 SQIVND (reference sequence). CDR3 nucleotide sequence: TGTGCCAGTAGTTCCAGCAAGAACACTGAAGCTTTCTTT. Its translation is CASSSSKNTEAFF.

The chain has TRBV30 and TRBJ1-1, with D unresolved. The V gene's germline CDR1 is GTSNPN and CDR2 SVGIG (reference sequence). The CDR3 extends over 13 amino acids. The V and J ends lost 5 bases and 3 bases respectively, with 13 bases between them. The CDR3 spells CAWSNSQDTEAFF. The CDR3 region has the DNA TGTGCCTGGTCGAACAGTCAGGACACTGAAGCTTTCTTT.

The V call is TRBV4-2, the J call TRBJ2-7, with a weak D call TRBD2 (7 bases). The germline V gene encodes CDR1 LGHNA and CDR2 YNFKEQ. The CDR3 length is 18 residues. Trimming pared 4 bases from V and 2 bases from J, leaving 24 bases between. The CDR3 is CASSPFGGGEPRTYEQYF. CDR3 DNA: TGTGCCAGCAGCCCTTTTGGGGGGGGCGAACCCCGAACCTACGAGCAGTACTTC.

The rearrangement links TRBV9 to TRBJ2-5; 10 bases are shared with TRBD2. The CDR3 extends over 16 amino acids. Germline CDR1 is SGDLS and CDR2 is YYNGEE. J was trimmed by 0 bases and V by 0 bases; bases with no gene match: 2. The CDR3 loop is CASSVELAGDQETQYF. The DNA of the CDR3 is TGTGCCAGCAGCGTAGAGCTAGCGGGAGACCAAGAGACCCAGTACTTC.

The CDR3 spells CASSLRTVFSYEQYF. CDR3 nucleotide sequence: TGTGCCAGCAGCTTACGGACAGTGTTCTCCTACGAGCAGTACTTC. This chain links TRBV7-2 with TRBJ2-7, with a possible D match to TRBD1 (6 bases). There are 15 residues in the CDR3. Trimming cost V 2 bases and J 0 bases, with 11 bases left between them. Germline V CDR1 and CDR2: SGHTA, FQGNSA. Based on the CDR3 plus reference TRBV7-2 and TRBJ2-7, the full variable domain is GAGVSQSPSNKVTEKGKDVELRCDPISGHTALYWYRQSLGQGLEFLIYFQGNSAPDKSGLPSDRFSAERTGGSVSTLTIQRTQQEDSAVYLCASSLRTVFSYEQYFGPGTRLTVT.

The rearrangement links TRBV7-9 to TRBJ1-1, with no clear D. Trimming left V 5 bases short and J 1 base short, with 11 bases between. The CDR3 loop spans 14 amino acids. CDR1 and CDR2 (germline): SEHNR, FQNEAQ (reference sequence). CDR3 loop: CASSPSSPNTEAFF. In nucleotides, the CDR3 is TGTGCCAGCAGCCCCTCCTCACCGAACACTGAAGCTTTCTTT.

The chain joins TRBV19 to TRBJ2-5; 8 bases are shared with TRBD1. The V gene's germline CDR1 is LNHDA and CDR2 SQIVND (reference sequence). V lost 5 bases to trimming and J lost 5 bases; unmatched junction nucleotides: 4. This CDR3 comprises 13 residues. The CDR3 nucleotides read TGTGCCAGTAGTCTGGACAGGGACGAGACCCAGTACTTC. Translated, it gives CASSLDRDETQYF.

The chain couples TRBV7-9 to TRBJ2-7; the D is unclear. The CDR3 contains 13 residues. From germline, CDR1 is SEHNR and CDR2 FQNEAQ (reference sequence). V lost 5 bases, J lost 4 bases, and 12 bases lay in between. The CDR3: CASSPPSTYEQYF. CDR3 DNA sequence: TGTGCCAGCAGCCCCCCGTCAACTTACGAGCAGTACTTC.

A few counts support this clone. The chain has TRBV7-3 and TRBJ1-1, with D perhaps TRBD1 (6 bases). CDR1 and CDR2 (germline): SGHTA, FQGTGA. This CDR3 has 14 residues. The V end lost 3 bases, the J end lost 1 base, and 9 bases lay between the germline ends. Here the CDR3 reads CASSFGGGNTEAFF. The DNA of the CDR3 is TGTGCCAGCAGCTTCGGAGGGGGGAACACTGAAGCTTTCTTT.

The table lists this clone with a count of one. This chain connects TRBV19 to TRBJ2-7; 8 bases line up with TRBD1. The CDR3 runs 13 residues. Germline values: CDR1 LNHDA, CDR2 SQIVND (reference sequence). With V trimmed by 3 bases and J by 5 bases, 3 bases remained unmatched. CDR3 protein: CASSIQGANEQYF. The CDR3 region has the DNA TGTGCCAGTAGTATCCAGGGGGCGAACGAGCAGTACTTC.

The rearrangement joins TRBV4-1 to TRBJ2-3, with 10 positions matching TRBD2. The V gene's germline CDR1 is MGHRA and CDR2 YSYEKL. The length of the CDR3 is 16 residues. With V trimmed by 3 bases and J by 4 bases, 7 bases remained unmatched. The CDR3 bases are TGCGCCAGCAGCCAGCCGGGACTAGCGAAAGCAGATACGCAGTATTTT. Translating gives CASSQPGLAKADTQYF.

The chain links TRBV7-2 to TRBJ2-7; D is possibly TRBD1 (5 bases). Trimming stripped 3 bases from V and 2 bases from J, with 14 bases between. The CDR3 totals 15 residues. Germline loops: CDR1 SGHTA, CDR2 FQGNSA. CDR3 DNA: TGTGCCAGCAGCTTGGGGCAGGTCCCTCCCTACGAGCAGTACTTC. Translating it yields CASSLGQVPPYEQYF.

V usage is TRBV6-5 and J usage is TRBJ2-2, with 8 bases matching TRBD2. The germline CDR1 and CDR2 sequences are MNHEY and SVGAGI. V was clipped by 1 base and J by 7 bases; unmatched bases: 8. The CDR3 spans 16 residues. The DNA for the CDR3 is TGTGCCAGCAGTTACTTTAGCGGGGTAACCCGCGGGGAGCTGTTTTTT. It is translated as CASSYFSGVTRGELFF.

The gene calls are TRBV11-3 and TRBJ1-6; 7 bases are shared with TRBD1. J lost 9 bases, V lost 4 bases, and 3 bases had no gene match. This CDR3 has 13 amino acids. Germline V CDR1 and CDR2: SGHNT, YENEEA. This chain's CDR3 is CASSSSGGSPLHF. In DNA, the CDR3 is TGTGCCAGCAGCTCGTCAGGGGGTTCACCCCTCCACTTT.

The chain employs TRBV18 and TRBJ2-1; 11 bases agree with TRBD1. The length of the CDR3 is 15 residues. Germline loops: CDR1 KGHSH, CDR2 LQKENI. The V and J ends lost 3 bases and 8 bases, in that order; junction bases with no gene match: 6. CDR3 coding DNA: TGTGCCAGCTCACCGCCGGACAGGGGGCACGATGAGCAGTTCTTC. Its translation is CASSPPDRGHDEQFF.

The chain couples TRBV18 to TRBJ2-7; 11 nucleotides line up with TRBD2. Germline CDR1 reads KGHSH; CDR2 reads LQKENI. Trimming took 3 bases from V and 2 from J; bases not matched to a gene: 6. This CDR3 region has 16 residues. CDR3 sequence reads: CASSPGGGLAAYEQYF. In DNA form, the CDR3 reads TGTGCCAGCTCACCCGGGGGGGGACTAGCGGCCTACGAGCAGTACTTC. Full variable domain (rest looked up from reference TRBV18 and TRBJ2-7): NAGVMQNPRHLVRRRGQEARLRCSPMKGHSHVYWYRQLPEEGLKFMVYLQKENIIDESGMPKERFSAEFPKEGPSILRIQQVVRGDSAAYFCASSPGGGLAAYEQYFGPGTRLTVT.

A few counts support this clone. This sequence joins TRBV6-5 and TRBJ2-7; D is uncertain. Germline CDR1 reads MNHEY; CDR2 reads SVGAGI. V dropped 2 bases and J dropped 0 bases, with 8 bases sitting between them. The CDR3 is made up of 14 amino acids. DNA of the CDR3: TGTGCCAGCAGTTACGGGCTTAGCTCCTACGAGCAGTACTTC. Its translation is CASSYGLSSYEQYF.

There are a few counts of this clone. This chain connects TRBV6-6 to TRBJ2-1, with 7 positions matching TRBD1. The V gene end was trimmed by 7 bases and the J gene end by 0 bases; junction bases not matched to a gene: 6. The CDR3 loop spans 15 amino acids. The germline CDR1 and CDR2 sequences are MNHNY and SVGAGI (reference sequence). The CDR3 DNA reads TGTGCCAGCACTGACAGGGCTAACTCCTACAATGAGCAGTTCTTC. The encoded protein is CASTDRANSYNEQFF.

The V call is TRBV11-2, the J call TRBJ2-7, with a possible D match to TRBD1 (5 bases). Looked up from germline, CDR1 is SGHAT and CDR2 is FQNNGV. This CDR3 spans 15 amino acids. The V end lost 5 bases, the J end lost 0 bases, and 14 bases lay between the germline ends. The chain's CDR3 is CASSPRGGHSYEQYF. The CDR3 DNA is TGTGCCAGCAGCCCCCGCGGCGGACACTCCTACGAGCAGTACTTC.

The chain recombines TRBV7-9 with TRBJ1-2; 8 positions agree with TRBD1. The CDR3 length is 15 residues. V lost 3 bases, J lost 4 bases, and 7 bases stayed unmatched. In germline, CDR1 is SEHNR, CDR2 FQNEAQ (reference sequence). In DNA, the CDR3 is TGTGCCAGCAGCTTGGACAGGGCAACTTCCTATGGCTACACCTTC. Translated, it gives CASSLDRATSYGYTF.

This clone was detected only once. The rearrangement joins TRBV25-1 to TRBJ1-3; D gene uncertain. In germline, CDR1 is MGHDK, CDR2 SYGVNS. The CDR3 totals 15 residues. The V and J ends lost 2 bases and 0 bases respectively, with 8 bases between them. The CDR3 DNA sequence: TGTGCCAGCAGTGAAGCCAGCGCCTCTGGAAACACCATATATTTT. Encoded protein: CASSEASASGNTIYF.

The chain is built from TRBV28 and TRBJ1-4; tentative D call: TRBD1 (5 bases). The germline V gene has CDR1 MDHEN and CDR2 SYDVKM. Trimming pared 1 base from V and 2 bases from J, leaving 14 bases between. This CDR3 has 17 amino acids. DNA for the CDR3: TGTGCCAGCAGTTTATTCCGACTCAGGGCGACTAATGAAAAACTGTTTTTT. This codes for CASSLFRLRATNEKLFF.

The chain joins TRBV19 to TRBJ2-2; 10 nucleotides align to TRBD1. This CDR3 is 14 amino acids long. Germline lookup yields CDR1 LNHDA and CDR2 SQIVND (reference sequence). V was clipped by 9 bases and J by 3 bases; unmatched bases: 4. The DNA of the CDR3 is TGTGCCAGCCAGGACAGGGGGGACACCGGGGAGCTGTTTTTT. Amino acids: CASQDRGDTGELFF.